This TCR beta chain was identified in a study of cytomegalovirus exposure and HLA in healthy donors. Concerning this clone itself: The antigen remains unidentified.

Study-level findings and limits: An analysis that came later showed most CMV-associated TCR beta chains appearing HLA-restricted. High sensitivity and specificity were reportedly achieved when the classifier diagnosed cytomegalovirus status. Using a false discovery rate of 0.05, a later analysis showed that around 16,000 TCR beta sequences were associated with HLA alleles.

Germline V lookup: CDR1 SQVTM, CDR2 ANQGSEA. The trim removed 5 bases at V and 4 bases at J, leaving 6 bases unmatched. The CDR3 is 14 amino acids. In the PCR, 60 Vbeta and 13 Jbeta primers were used. Generated by immunoSEQ multiplex PCR, the TCRdb table keeps only in-frame clones and is missing some. The top ten clones hold about 2.5% of a sample with roughly 130,000 clones, 75% to 85% of them seen once. This rearrangement joins TRBV29-1 to TRBJ2-7; TRBD2 matches at 12 bases. The origin of this receptor is a man aged 25-45 years in good health and CMV-seronegative. The sequenced sample consisted of PBMCs. The CDR3 DNA reads as TGCAGCGTTTCCCCCGGGACTAGCGGGTACGAGCAGTACTTC. It specifies CSVSPGTSGYEQYF.